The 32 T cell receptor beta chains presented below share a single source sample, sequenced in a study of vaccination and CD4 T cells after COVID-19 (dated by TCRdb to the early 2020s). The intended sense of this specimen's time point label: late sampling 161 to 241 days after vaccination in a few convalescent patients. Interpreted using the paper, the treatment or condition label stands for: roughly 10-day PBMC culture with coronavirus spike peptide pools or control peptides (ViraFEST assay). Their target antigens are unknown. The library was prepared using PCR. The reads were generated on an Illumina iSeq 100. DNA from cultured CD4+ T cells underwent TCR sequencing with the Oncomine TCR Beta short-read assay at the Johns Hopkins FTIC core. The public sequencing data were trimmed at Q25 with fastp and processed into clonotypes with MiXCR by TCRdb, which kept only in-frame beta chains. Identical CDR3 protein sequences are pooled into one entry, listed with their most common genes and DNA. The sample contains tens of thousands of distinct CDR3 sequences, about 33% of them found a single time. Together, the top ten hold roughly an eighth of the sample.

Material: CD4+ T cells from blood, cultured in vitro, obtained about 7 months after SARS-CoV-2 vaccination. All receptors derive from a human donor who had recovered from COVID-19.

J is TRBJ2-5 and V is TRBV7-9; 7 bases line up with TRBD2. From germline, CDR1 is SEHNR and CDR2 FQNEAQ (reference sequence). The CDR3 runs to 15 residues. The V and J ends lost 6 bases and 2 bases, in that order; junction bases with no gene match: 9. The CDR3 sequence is CASRAGLDRQETQYF. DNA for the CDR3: TGTGCCAGCAGAGCGGGACTTGATAGACAAGAGACCCAGTACTTC.

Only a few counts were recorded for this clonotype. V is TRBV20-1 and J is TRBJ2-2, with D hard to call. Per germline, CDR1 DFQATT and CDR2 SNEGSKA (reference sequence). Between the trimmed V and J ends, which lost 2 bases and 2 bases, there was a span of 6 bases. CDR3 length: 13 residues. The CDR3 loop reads CSARSTNTGELFF. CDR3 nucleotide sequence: TGCAGTGCTAGATCCACTAACACCGGGGAGCTGTTTTTT.

In DNA form, the CDR3 reads TGCAGTGCTAGTATCTCGGGGGGGGGAAACACCATATATTTT. It yields the protein CSASISGGGNTIYF. The V call is TRBV20-1, the J call TRBJ1-3; D is perhaps TRBD1 (5 bases). There are 14 residues in the CDR3. Trimming shortened V by 3 bases and J by 4 bases, and 13 bases separated the two germline ends. CDR1 and CDR2 from the germline V gene are DFQATT and SNEGSKA (reference sequence).

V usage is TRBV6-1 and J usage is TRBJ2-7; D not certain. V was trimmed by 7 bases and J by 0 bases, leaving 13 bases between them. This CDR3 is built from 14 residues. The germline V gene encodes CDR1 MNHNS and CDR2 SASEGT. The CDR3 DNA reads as TGTGCCAGCATTTCAAAGGGATCCTCCTACGAGCAGTACTTC. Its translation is CASISKGSSYEQYF.

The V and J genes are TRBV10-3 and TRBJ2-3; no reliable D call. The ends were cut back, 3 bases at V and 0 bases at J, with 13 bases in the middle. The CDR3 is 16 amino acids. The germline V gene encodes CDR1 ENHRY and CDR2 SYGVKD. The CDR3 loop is CAISEMGPTSTDTQYF. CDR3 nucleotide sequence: TGTGCCATCAGTGAAATGGGCCCCACTAGCACAGATACGCAGTATTTT.

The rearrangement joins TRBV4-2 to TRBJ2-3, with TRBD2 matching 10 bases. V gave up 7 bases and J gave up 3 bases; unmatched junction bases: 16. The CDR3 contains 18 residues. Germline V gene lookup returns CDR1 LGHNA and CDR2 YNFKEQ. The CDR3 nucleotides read TGTGCCAGCACCCCGGGTGGACTAGCGGAGTCCATTACAGATACGCAGTATTTT. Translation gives CASTPGGLAESITDTQYF.

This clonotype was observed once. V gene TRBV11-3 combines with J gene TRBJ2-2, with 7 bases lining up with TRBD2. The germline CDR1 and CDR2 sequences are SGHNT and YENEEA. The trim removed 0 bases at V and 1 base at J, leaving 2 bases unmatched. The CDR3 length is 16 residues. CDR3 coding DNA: TGTGCCAGCAGCTTAGACGGCGGGAGGAACACCGGGGAGCTGTTTTTT. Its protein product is CASSLDGGRNTGELFF.

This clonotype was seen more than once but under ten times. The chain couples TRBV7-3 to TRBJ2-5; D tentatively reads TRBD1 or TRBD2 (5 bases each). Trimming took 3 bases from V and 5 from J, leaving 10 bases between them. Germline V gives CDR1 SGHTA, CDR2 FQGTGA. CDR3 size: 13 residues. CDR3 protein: CASSFGRGETQYF. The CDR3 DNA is TGTGCCAGCAGCTTTGGCCGGGGCGAGACCCAGTACTTC. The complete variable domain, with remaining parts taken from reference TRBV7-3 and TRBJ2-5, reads GAGVSQTPSNKVTEKGKYVELRCDPISGHTALYWYRQSLGQGPEFLIYFQGTGAADDSGLPNDRFFAVRPEGSVSTLKIQRTERGDSAVYLCASSFGRGETQYFGPGTRLLVL.

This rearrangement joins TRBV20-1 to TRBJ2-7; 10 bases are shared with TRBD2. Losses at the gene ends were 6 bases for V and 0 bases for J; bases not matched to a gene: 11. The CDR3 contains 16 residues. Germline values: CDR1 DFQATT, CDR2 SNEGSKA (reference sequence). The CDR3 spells CSARRTSGSNSYEQYF. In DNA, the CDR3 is TGCAGTGCCCGACGGACTAGCGGATCTAACTCCTACGAGCAGTACTTC.

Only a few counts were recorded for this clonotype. The CDR3 sequence is CASHATSSSTDTQYF. The CDR3 DNA reads as TGTGCCAGCCATGCAACTAGCTCAAGCACAGATACGCAGTATTTT. V is TRBV6-1 and J is TRBJ2-3; D is perhaps TRBD2 (6 bases). Trimming took off 8 bases at V and 0 bases at J, with 15 bases between the two ends. The CDR3 length is 15 residues. Germline V gives CDR1 MNHNS, CDR2 SASEGT.

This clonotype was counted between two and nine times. The CDR3 sequence: CSASGSTSNTGELFF. CDR3 nucleotide sequence: TGCAGTGCTAGTGGGAGCACCTCGAACACCGGGGAGCTGTTTTTT. The rearrangement links TRBV20-1 to TRBJ2-2; possible D gene TRBD2, 5 bases. The ends were cut back, 3 bases at V and 0 bases at J, with 11 bases in the middle. Germline V lookup: CDR1 DFQATT, CDR2 SNEGSKA (reference sequence). The CDR3 spans 15 residues.

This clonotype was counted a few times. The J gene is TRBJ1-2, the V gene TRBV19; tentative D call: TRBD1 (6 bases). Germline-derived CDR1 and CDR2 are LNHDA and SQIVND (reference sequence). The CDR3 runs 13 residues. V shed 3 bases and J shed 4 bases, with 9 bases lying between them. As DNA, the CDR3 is TGTGCCAGTAGTATCGGACAGACCTATGGCTACACCTTC. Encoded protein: CASSIGQTYGYTF.

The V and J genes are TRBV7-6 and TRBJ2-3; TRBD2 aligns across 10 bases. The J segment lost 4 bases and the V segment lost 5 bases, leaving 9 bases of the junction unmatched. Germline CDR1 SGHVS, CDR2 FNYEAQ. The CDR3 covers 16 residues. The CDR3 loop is CASSRALAGAADTQYF. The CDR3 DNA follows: TGTGCCAGCAGCCGGGCCCTAGCGGGGGCGGCAGATACGCAGTATTTT.

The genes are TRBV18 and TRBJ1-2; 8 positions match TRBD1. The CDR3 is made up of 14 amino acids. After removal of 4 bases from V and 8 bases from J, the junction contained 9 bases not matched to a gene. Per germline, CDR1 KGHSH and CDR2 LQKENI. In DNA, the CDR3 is TGTGCCAGCTCACTACAGGACAGGGTAGAAGGCTACACCTTC. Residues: CASSLQDRVEGYTF. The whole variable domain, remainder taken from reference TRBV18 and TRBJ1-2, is NAGVMQNPRHLVRRRGQEARLRCSPMKGHSHVYWYRQLPEEGLKFMVYLQKENIIDESGMPKERFSAEFPKEGPSILRIQQVVRGDSAAYFCASSLQDRVEGYTFGSGTRLTVV.

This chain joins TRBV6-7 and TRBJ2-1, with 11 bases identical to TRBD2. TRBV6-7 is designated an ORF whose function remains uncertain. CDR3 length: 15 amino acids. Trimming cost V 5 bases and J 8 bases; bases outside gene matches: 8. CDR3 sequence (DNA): TGTGCCAGCAGTCCAACTAGCGGGAGTATGTATGAGCAGTTCTTC. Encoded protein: CASSPTSGSMYEQFF.

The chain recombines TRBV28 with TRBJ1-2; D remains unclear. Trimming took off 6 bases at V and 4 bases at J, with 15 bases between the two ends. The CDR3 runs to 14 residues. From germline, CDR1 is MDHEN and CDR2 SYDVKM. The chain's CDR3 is CASSGNSIIYGYTF. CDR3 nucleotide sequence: TGTGCCAGCAGCGGAAACTCGATTATCTATGGCTACACCTTC.

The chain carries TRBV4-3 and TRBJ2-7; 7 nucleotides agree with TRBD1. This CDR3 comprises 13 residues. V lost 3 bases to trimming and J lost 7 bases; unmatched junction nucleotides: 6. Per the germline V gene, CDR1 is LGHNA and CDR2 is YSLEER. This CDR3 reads CASSHRQGIEQYF. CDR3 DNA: TGCGCCAGCAGCCATAGACAGGGAATTGAGCAGTACTTC.

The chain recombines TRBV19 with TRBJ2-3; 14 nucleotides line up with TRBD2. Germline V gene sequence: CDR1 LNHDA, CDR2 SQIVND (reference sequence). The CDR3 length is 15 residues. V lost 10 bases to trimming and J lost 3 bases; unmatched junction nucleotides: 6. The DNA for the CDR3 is TGTGCCACCTCAGGGACTAGCGGGAGAACAGATACGCAGTATTTT. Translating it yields CATSGTSGRTDTQYF.

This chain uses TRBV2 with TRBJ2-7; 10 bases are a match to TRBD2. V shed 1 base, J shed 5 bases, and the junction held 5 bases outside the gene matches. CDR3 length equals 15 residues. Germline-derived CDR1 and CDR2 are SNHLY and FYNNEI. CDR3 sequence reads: CASSEEGLAGDEQYF. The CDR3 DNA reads TGTGCCAGCAGTGAAGAGGGGCTAGCGGGAGACGAGCAGTACTTC.

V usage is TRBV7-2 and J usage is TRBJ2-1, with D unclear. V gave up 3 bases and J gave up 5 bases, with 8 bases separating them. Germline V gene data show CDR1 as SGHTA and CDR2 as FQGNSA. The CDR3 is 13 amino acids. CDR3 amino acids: CASSFRADNEQFF. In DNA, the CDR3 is TGTGCCAGCAGCTTTCGGGCCGACAATGAGCAGTTCTTC.

The CDR3 spells CASSRTSGGETQYF. DNA for the CDR3: TGTGCCAGCAGCCGGACTAGTGGCGGAGAGACCCAGTACTTC. The chain carries TRBV11-3 and TRBJ2-5; 7 bases match TRBD2. Germline V gene lookup returns CDR1 SGHNT and CDR2 YENEEA. V was clipped by 5 bases and J by 4 bases; unmatched bases: 7. The CDR3 is made up of 14 amino acids.

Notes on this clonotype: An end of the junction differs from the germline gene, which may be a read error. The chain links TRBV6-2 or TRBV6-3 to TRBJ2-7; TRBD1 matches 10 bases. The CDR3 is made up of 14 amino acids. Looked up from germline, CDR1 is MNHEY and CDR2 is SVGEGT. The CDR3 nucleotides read TGTGCCGGCAGTTACGGGACAGGGGTCTACGAGCAGTACTTC. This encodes CAGSYGTGVYEQYF.

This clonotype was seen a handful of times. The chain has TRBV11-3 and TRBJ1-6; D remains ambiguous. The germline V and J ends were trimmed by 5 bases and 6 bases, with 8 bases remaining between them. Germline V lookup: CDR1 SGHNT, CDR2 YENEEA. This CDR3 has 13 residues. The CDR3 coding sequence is TGTGCCAGCAGCACCCGACCTAATTCACCCCTCCACTTT. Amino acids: CASSTRPNSPLHF.

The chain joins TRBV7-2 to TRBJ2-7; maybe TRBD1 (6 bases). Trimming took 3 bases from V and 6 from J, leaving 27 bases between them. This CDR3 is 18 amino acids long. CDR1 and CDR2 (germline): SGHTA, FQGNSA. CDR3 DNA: TGTGCCAGCAGCTTCACTTTTCAAAACCGGGACGGGACACTCGAGCAGTACTTC. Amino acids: CASSFTFQNRDGTLEQYF. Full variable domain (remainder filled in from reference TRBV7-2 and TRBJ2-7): GAGVSQSPSNKVTEKGKDVELRCDPISGHTALYWYRQSLGQGLEFLIYFQGNSAPDKSGLPSDRFSAERTGGSVSTLTIQRTQQEDSAVYLCASSFTFQNRDGTLEQYFGPGTRLTVT.

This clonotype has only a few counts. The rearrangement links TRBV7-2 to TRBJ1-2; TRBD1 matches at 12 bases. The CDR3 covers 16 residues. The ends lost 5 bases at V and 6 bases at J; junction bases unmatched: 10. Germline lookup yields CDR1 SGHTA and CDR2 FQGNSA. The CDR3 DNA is TGTGCCAGCAGCACCCTGGGACAGGGGGCGATTAATGGCTACACCTTC. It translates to CASSTLGQGAINGYTF.

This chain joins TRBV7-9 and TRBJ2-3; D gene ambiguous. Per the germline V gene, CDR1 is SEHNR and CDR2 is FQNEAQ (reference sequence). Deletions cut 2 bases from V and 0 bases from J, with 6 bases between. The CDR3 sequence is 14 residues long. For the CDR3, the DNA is TGTGCCAGCAGCTTAAGGTTCAGCACAGATACGCAGTATTTT. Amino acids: CASSLRFSTDTQYF.

CDR3 in amino acids: CASSGRQGGWETQYF. As DNA, the CDR3 is TGTGCCAGCAGTGGAAGGCAGGGAGGATGGGAGACCCAGTACTTC. The V gene is TRBV25-1, the J gene TRBJ2-5, with TRBD2 as a possible D gene (6 bases). CDR1 and CDR2 from the germline V gene are MGHDK and SYGVNS. Trimming removed 4 bases at V and 5 bases at J, with 17 bases between. This CDR3 is built from 15 residues.

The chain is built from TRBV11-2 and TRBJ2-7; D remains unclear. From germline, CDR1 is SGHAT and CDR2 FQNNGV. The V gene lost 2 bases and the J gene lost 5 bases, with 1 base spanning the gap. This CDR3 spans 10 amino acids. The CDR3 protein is CASSLNEQYF. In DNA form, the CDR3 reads TGTGCCAGCAGCTTAAACGAGCAGTACTTC.

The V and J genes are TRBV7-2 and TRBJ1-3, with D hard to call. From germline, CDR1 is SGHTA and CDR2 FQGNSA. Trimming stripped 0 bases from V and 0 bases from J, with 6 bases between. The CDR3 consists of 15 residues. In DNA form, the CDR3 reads TGTGCCAGCAGCTTAGCGCGAGGCTCTGGAAACACCATATATTTT. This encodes CASSLARGSGNTIYF.

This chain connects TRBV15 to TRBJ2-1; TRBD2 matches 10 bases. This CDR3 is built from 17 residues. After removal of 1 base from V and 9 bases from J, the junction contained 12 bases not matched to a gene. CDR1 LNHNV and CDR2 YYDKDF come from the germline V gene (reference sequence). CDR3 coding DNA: TGTGCCACCAGCAGAGCTCTGGGGCTAGCGGGAGCCGGTGAGCAGTTCTTC. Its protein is CATSRALGLAGAGEQFF. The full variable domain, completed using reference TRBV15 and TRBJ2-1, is DAMVIQNPRYQVTQFGKPVTLSCSQTLNHNVMYWYQQKSSQAPKLLFHYYDKDFNNEADTPDNFQSRRPNTSFCFLDIRSPGLGDTAMYLCATSRALGLAGAGEQFFGPGTRLTVL.

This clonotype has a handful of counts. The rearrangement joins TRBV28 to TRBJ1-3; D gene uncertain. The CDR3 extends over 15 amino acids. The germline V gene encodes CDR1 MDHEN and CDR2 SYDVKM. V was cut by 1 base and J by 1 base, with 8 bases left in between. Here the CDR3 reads CASSLFGLSGNTIYF. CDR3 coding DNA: TGTGCCAGCAGTTTATTCGGGCTATCTGGAAACACCATATATTTT.

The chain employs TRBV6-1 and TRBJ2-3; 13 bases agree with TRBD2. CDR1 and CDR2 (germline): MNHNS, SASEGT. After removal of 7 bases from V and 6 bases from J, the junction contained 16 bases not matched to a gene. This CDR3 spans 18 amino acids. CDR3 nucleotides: TGTGCCAGCACCGCCCGGAGGGGGACTAGCGGGACCACGGATACGCAGTATTTT. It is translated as CASTARRGTSGTTDTQYF.